Shown below are 29 T cell receptor beta chains from a single sample sequenced in a study of graft-versus-host responses after intestinal transplantation. Sequenced by immunoSEQ multiplex PCR; TCRdb stores in-frame clones only, minus some. This table has tens of thousands of clones, 75% to 90% appearing once. Graft specimens yielded both intraepithelial and lamina propria lymphocytes. The material sequenced was ileum tissue, taken around 350 days after transplant. The receptors here all came from a human patient who received an intestinal transplant, so some T cells may come from the graft donor.

The gene calls are TRBV6-5 and TRBJ2-2, with TRBD1 identical over 8 bases. This CDR3 contains 15 residues. Germline CDR1 and CDR2: MNHEY and SVGAGI. With 6 bases clipped from V and 6 bases from J, the junction kept 9 bases outside the gene matches. CDR3: CASRPWTGRSGELFF. Here the CDR3 DNA reads TGTGCCAGCAGACCCTGGACAGGGAGGTCCGGGGAGCTGTTTTTT.

The V call is TRBV10-3, the J call TRBJ1-1, with 7 bases identical to TRBD1. Germline-derived CDR1 and CDR2 are ENHRY and SYGVKD. The CDR3 consists of 13 residues. The V and J ends lost 6 bases and 3 bases, in that order; junction bases with no gene match: 4. The CDR3 DNA reads as TGTGCCATCAGCCATGACAGGGACACTGAAGCTTTCTTT. This translates into CAISHDRDTEAFF.

V usage is TRBV21-1 and J usage is TRBJ2-7; the table gives TRBD1 as D, unverified against the DNA. TRBV21-1 is described as a pseudogene. The CDR3 sequence is 16 residues long. The CDR3 spells CASSNRARDSSYEQYF. In nucleotides, the CDR3 is TGTGCCAGCAGCAACCGTGCCCGGGACAGCTCCTACGAGCAGTACTTC.

V is TRBV29-1 and J is TRBJ1-4; D is ambiguous. CDR1 and CDR2 from the germline V gene are SQVTM and ANQGSEA. The CDR3 is 13 residues long. The V and J ends lost 4 bases and 7 bases respectively, with 13 bases between them. The CDR3 is CSVAEGRSEKLFF. In DNA, the CDR3 is TGCAGCGTTGCGGAGGGCCGGTCTGAAAAACTGTTTTTT.

The chain employs TRBV5-1 and TRBJ2-5, with 8 bases fitting TRBD2. TRBJ2-7 explains the end of the DNA better; the J call may be wrong. Germline lookup yields CDR1 SGHRS and CDR2 YFSETQ. The CDR3 runs to 13 residues. The CDR3 spells CASRRAGAYEQYF. In DNA, the CDR3 is TGCGCCAGCAGGCGAGCGGGAGCCTACGAGCAGTACTTC.

This chain uses TRBV15 with TRBJ1-4, with unresolved D. V was clipped by 0 bases and J by 5 bases, with 10 bases between them. The CDR3 is 15 amino acids. CDR1 and CDR2 (germline): LNHNV, YYDKDF (reference sequence). The DNA for the CDR3 is TGTGCCACCAGCAGAGACGGGCAAACCAATGAAAAACTGTTTTTT. It translates to CATSRDGQTNEKLFF.

The V call is TRBV6-5, the J call TRBJ2-1; D may be TRBD1 (6 bases). Germline V gene lookup returns CDR1 MNHEY and CDR2 SVGAGI. The CDR3 runs to 14 residues. Trimming stripped 1 base from V and 8 bases from J, with 12 bases between. CDR3: CASSYYRAGHEQFF. CDR3 nucleotide sequence: TGTGCCAGCAGTTACTACAGGGCCGGGCATGAGCAGTTCTTC.

The chain carries TRBV7-3 and TRBJ2-5, with a tentative D call TRBD2 (7 bases). The germline gives CDR1 SGHTA, CDR2 FQGTGA. Trimming shortened V by 5 bases and J by 5 bases, and 21 bases separated the two germline ends. This CDR3 comprises 16 residues. CDR3 residues: CASSPAGGGLRETQYF. CDR3 coding DNA: TGTGCCAGCAGCCCCGCTGGCGGGGGCCTCCGGGAGACCCAGTACTTC.

The CDR3 sequence: CASRSPSGGTEAFF. CDR3 bases: TGTGCCAGCAGGTCACCGTCGGGGGGCACTGAAGCTTTCTTT. This chain uses TRBV6-1 with TRBJ1-1, with D perhaps matching TRBD1 (5 bases). Germline-derived CDR1 and CDR2 are MNHNS and SASEGT. This CDR3 comprises 14 residues. The V end was cut by 6 bases, the J end by 4 bases, with 15 bases between.

V and J are TRBV7-9 and TRBJ2-7; D remains ambiguous. V shed 2 bases and J shed 3 bases, with 2 bases lying between them. There are 11 residues in the CDR3. CDR1 and CDR2 (germline): SEHNR, FQNEAQ (reference sequence). DNA for the CDR3: TGTGCCAGCAGCTTAAACTACGAGCAGTACTTC. Protein: CASSLNYEQYF.

CDR3 nucleotides: TGCAGCGTTGAGGAACCGGGACTAGCGGGAGTTCTAGGTGAGCAGTTCTTC. The encoded protein is CSVEEPGLAGVLGEQFF. The chain has TRBV29-1 and TRBJ2-1, with 14 nucleotides matching TRBD2. V lost 3 bases and J lost 9; bases outside the gene matches: 13. CDR1 is SQVTM and CDR2 is ANQGSEA in the germline V gene. The CDR3 is 17 residues long.

The chain recombines TRBV5-6 with TRBJ1-2; perhaps TRBD1 as D (6 bases). Germline V gene lookup returns CDR1 SGHDT and CDR2 YYEEEE. The CDR3 loop spans 14 amino acids. V gave up 1 base and J gave up 3 bases, with 10 bases separating them. The CDR3 sequence is CASSLSGADYGYTF. The CDR3 coding sequence is TGTGCCAGCAGCTTGTCGGGGGCGGACTATGGCTACACCTTC. The variable domain in full, completed from reference TRBV5-6 and TRBJ1-2, reads DAGVTQSPTHLIKTRGQQVTLRCSPKSGHDTVSWYQQALGQGPQFIFQYYEEEERQRGNFPDRFSGHQFPNYSSELNVNALLLGDSALYLCASSLSGADYGYTFGSGTRLTVV.

The rearrangement uses TRBV11-2 and TRBJ2-7; 7 bases agree with TRBD2. CDR3 length equals 12 residues. Germline trimming cut 1 base from V and 7 bases from J; bases unmatched to any gene: 1. CDR1 is SGHAT, CDR2 FQNNGV, per germline. DNA of the CDR3: TGTGCCAGCAGCTTAGTGGGGGGGGAGCAGTACTTC. Amino acid sequence: CASSLVGGEQYF. Full variable domain (remainder filled in from reference TRBV11-2 and TRBJ2-7): EAGVAQSPRYKIIEKRQSVAFWCNPISGHATLYWYQQILGQGPKLLIQFQNNGVVDDSQLPKDRFSAERLKGVDSTLKIQPAKLEDSAVYLCASSLVGGEQYFGPGTRLTVT.

This rearrangement joins TRBV2 to TRBJ2-5; D is uncertain. The DNA end is more similar to TRBJ2-7, so the J call may be wrong. The CDR3 contains 16 residues. Germline assignment: CDR1 SNHLY and CDR2 FYNNEI. In DNA, the CDR3 is TGTGCCAGCTCTCACGGGCGCCTCGATGGAATCTACGAGCAGTACTTC. Translation: CASSHGRLDGIYEQYF.

As concerns this clone: The same CDR3 also results from other DNA sequences found in this sample. The rearrangement uses TRBV6-1 and TRBJ1-3, with D hard to call. Germline V lookup: CDR1 MNHNS, CDR2 SASEGT. V was cut by 4 bases and J by 7 bases, with 5 bases left in between. This CDR3 has 11 residues. DNA of the CDR3: TGTGCCAGCAGTGTCGGGAACACCATATATTTT. Translating gives CASSVGNTIYF.

The rearrangement links TRBV6-1 to TRBJ2-7, with D unresolved. In germline, CDR1 is MNHNS, CDR2 SASEGT. The CDR3 runs 14 residues. Trimming pared 8 bases from V and 2 bases from J, leaving 16 bases between. The CDR3: CASQNSQVPYEQYF. The CDR3 nucleotides read TGTGCCAGCCAAAACAGTCAGGTTCCCTACGAGCAGTACTTC.

V gene TRBV6-6 combines with J gene TRBJ1-6; D is ambiguous. V was shortened by 2 bases and J by 10 bases, with 9 bases between the two germline ends. Germline V gene sequence: CDR1 MNHNY, CDR2 SVGAGI (reference sequence). CDR3 length: 13 residues. CDR3 sequence reads: CASSYRERSPLHF. For the CDR3, the DNA is TGTGCCAGCAGTTACAGGGAACGGTCACCCCTCCACTTT.

The V and J genes are TRBV28 and TRBJ1-1; 8 bases map to TRBD1. Germline V gene sequence: CDR1 MDHEN, CDR2 SYDVKM. V shed 5 bases, J shed 4 bases, and the junction held 3 bases outside the gene matches. The CDR3 extends over 13 amino acids. CDR3 protein: CASSRTGGTEAFF. In DNA form, the CDR3 reads TGTGCCAGCAGTCGTACAGGGGGCACTGAAGCTTTCTTT.

The rearrangement joins TRBV18 to TRBJ2-7; 9 bases agree with TRBD1. This CDR3 is 16 amino acids long. J was trimmed by 5 bases and V by 5 bases; bases with no gene match: 13. Germline V CDR1 and CDR2: KGHSH, LQKENI. The CDR3 here is CASSSRPGQGKDEQYF. The CDR3 DNA sequence: TGTGCCAGCTCATCAAGACCGGGACAGGGCAAGGACGAGCAGTACTTC.

The count of this clone is one. This chain joins TRBV29-1 and TRBJ2-1; D not certain. The ends were cut back, 0 bases at V and 8 bases at J, with 14 bases in the middle. The germline CDR1 and CDR2 sequences are SQVTM and ANQGSEA. The CDR3 consists of 14 residues. The CDR3 DNA reads TGCAGCGTTGAAGATCTCCTCTCCTTGGATGAGCAGTTCTTC. This encodes CSVEDLLSLDEQFF.

The chain uses TRBV27 and TRBJ2-1; possibly TRBD2 for D (6 bases). The CDR3 has 13 residues. V was clipped by 6 bases and J by 4 bases, with 10 bases between them. CDR1 and CDR2 from the germline V gene are MNHEY and SMNVEV (reference sequence). Written as DNA, the CDR3 is TGTGCCAGCAGGGAGGGGATTTACAATGAGCAGTTCTTC. As protein: CASREGIYNEQFF.

V and J are TRBV28 and TRBJ1-3; maybe TRBD1 (5 bases). This CDR3 has 14 amino acids. Trimming cost V 8 bases and J 0 bases, with 11 bases left between them. Looked up from germline, CDR1 is MDHEN and CDR2 is SYDVKM. This chain's CDR3 is CASDSDYSGNTIYF. The CDR3 bases are TGTGCCAGCGACAGCGACTACTCTGGAAACACCATATATTTT. Variable domain in full (rest from reference TRBV28 and TRBJ1-3): DVKVTQSSRYLVKRTGEKVFLECVQDMDHENMFWYRQDPGLGLRLIYFSYDVKMKEKGDIPEGYSVSREKKERFSLILESASTNQTSMYLCASDSDYSGNTIYFGEGSWLTVV.

This chain joins TRBV6-1 and TRBJ2-7; 16 bases match TRBD2. Looked up from germline, CDR1 is MNHNS and CDR2 is SASEGT. This CDR3 comprises 19 residues. V shed 3 bases and J 0 bases; nucleotides not matched to a gene: 8. Here the CDR3 reads CASSDLGLAGGLSSYEQYF. Here the CDR3 DNA reads TGTGCCAGCAGTGACCTGGGACTAGCGGGAGGGCTAAGCTCCTACGAGCAGTACTTC.

The rearrangement links TRBV15 to TRBJ2-1, with D perhaps matching TRBD1 (7 bases). The CDR3 covers 15 residues. CDR1 and CDR2 (germline): LNHNV, YYDKDF (reference sequence). V was pared by 5 bases and J by 6 bases, with 17 bases between. CDR3 protein: CATSLSGGPLNEQFF. Here the CDR3 DNA reads TGTGCCACCAGCTTGTCAGGGGGGCCCCTCAATGAGCAGTTCTTC.

The chain recombines TRBV5-1 with TRBJ2-5; TRBD1 aligns across 8 bases. CDR3 size: 15 residues. Germline V gives CDR1 SGHRS, CDR2 YFSETQ. The V and J ends lost 4 bases and 3 bases, in that order; junction bases with no gene match: 8. The CDR3 nucleotides read TGCGCCAGCAGCGCCGGACAGGGATATGAAGAGACCCAGTACTTC. It codes for CASSAGQGYEETQYF.

This clone was observed a few times. The chain uses TRBV25-1 and TRBJ2-7; D possibly corresponds to TRBD1 (6 bases). The CDR3 runs to 14 residues. The V and J ends lost 3 bases and 3 bases respectively, with 12 bases between them. Germline CDR1 reads MGHDK; CDR2 reads SYGVNS. CDR3: CASSETGPSYEQYF. In DNA form, the CDR3 reads TGTGCCAGCAGTGAGACAGGTCCAAGCTACGAGCAGTACTTC.

The rearrangement joins TRBV5-6 to TRBJ2-7; perhaps D is TRBD1 or TRBD2 (5 bases each). The CDR3 has 14 residues. The V and J ends lost 1 base and 3 bases respectively, with 11 bases between them. CDR1 is SGHDT and CDR2 is YYEEEE in the germline V gene. In nucleotides, the CDR3 is TGTGCCAGCAGCTTGTTGGGGGATGTCTACGAGCAGTACTTC. It yields the protein CASSLLGDVYEQYF.

The rearrangement links TRBV4-1 to TRBJ2-7; D remains unclear. Per germline, CDR1 MGHRA and CDR2 YSYEKL. The CDR3 spans 14 residues. V was trimmed by 5 bases and J by 2 bases, leaving 13 bases between them. The CDR3 sequence is CASSFTHGAYEQYF. The DNA for the CDR3 is TGCGCCAGCAGCTTCACCCATGGGGCCTACGAGCAGTACTTC.

This clone was found once. The CDR3 loop reads CASQVGYNYGYTF. The CDR3 DNA reads as TGTGCCAGCCAAGTGGGGTACAACTATGGCTACACCTTC. The chain carries TRBV6-5 and TRBJ1-2; unclear D gene. CDR1 MNHEY and CDR2 SVGAGI come from the germline V gene. There are 13 residues in the CDR3. V gave up 8 bases and J gave up 2 bases, with 12 bases separating them.